This T cell receptor beta chain was sequenced in a study of T cell repertoires in cytomegalovirus infection. Background on the study: Public TCR beta signature analysis indicated the presence of both CMV infection and matching HLA type. Study results and limitations: HLA-C-restricted CMV clonotypes gave the most frequent clonotype in two of eight donors.

To note about this clonotype: Its antigen remains unidentified.

Per the germline V gene, CDR1 is SQVTM and CDR2 is ANQGSEA. The ends were cut back, 6 bases at V and 7 bases at J, with 9 bases in the middle. CDR3 length: 10 residues. TCRdb independently ran MiXCR on the reads; one entry per CDR3 protein. The sample consists of about 680,000 distinct CDR3 sequences, roughly 24% of them appearing once. The TCR comes from a human donor in good health (CMV status not recorded). Some clones in this sample may be carry-over from other donors' samples. This sequence joins TRBV29-1 and TRBJ1-2, with no clear D. Sequencing was done on a sample of CD8+ T cells from PBMCs. The CDR3, as DNA: TGCAGCGTGGCCAAGGGTGGCTACACCTTC. Translation gives CSVAKGGYTF.